A single T cell receptor beta chain is shown here with its context. The data were taken from a study of blood T cell repertoires in COVID-19. Study context: Whether acute or convalescent, the COVID-19 samples came from the United States, Italy and Spain. PBMCs, B-cell-depleted T cells, or T cells were the source of the cDNA or gDNA that made up the material.

Authors' processing steps: Reference gene primer amplification in the assay estimated nucleated cell counts. Libraries were prepared by immunoSEQ multiplex PCR; TCRdb keeps only in-frame clonotypes and omits some of them. For V, J and clone size, that table is used; D and trimming come from the DNA. The table records around 200,000 clones, approximately 81% of them present only once. The sample consisted of peripheral blood. This receptor was taken from a woman of 80 years or more with acute or convalescent COVID-19.

The CDR3 DNA reads TGTGCCAGCAAGCCACAGACAGGGAACGGTCCTAACTATGGCTACACCTTC. This codes for CASKPQTGNGPNYGYTF. The V gene is TRBV27, the J gene TRBJ1-2; TRBD1 matches at 7 bases. The CDR3 is 17 residues long. Germline CDR1 reads MNHEY; CDR2 reads SMNVEV (reference sequence). The trim removed 7 bases at V and 0 bases at J, leaving 14 bases unmatched.